Listed here is a single T cell receptor beta chain. Its antigen remains unknown. Clones were read by immunoSEQ multiplex PCR, and TCRdb kept only the in-frame ones, dropping some. This sample has around 140,000 clones, with more than 85% found just once. This sample stems from a study of T cell responses to AZD1222 COVID-19 vaccine. Points from the study as a whole: Sampling that yielded the repertoires occurred only after the peak T cell response. Donors were chiefly white British, with a greater number of females, and clonal diversity was perhaps underestimated.

Trimming left V 5 bases short and J 4 bases short, with 14 bases between. CDR1 SEHNR and CDR2 FQNEAQ come from the germline V gene (reference sequence). The CDR3 loop spans 14 amino acids. The source material was peripheral blood, sampled on day 0 of AZD1222 vaccination. V is TRBV7-9 and J is TRBJ1-1, with D perhaps matching TRBD1 (5 bases). The clonotype was recovered from an adult in good health. The CDR3 nucleotides are TGTGCCAGCAGCCGAGGGGATGGGGGCACTGAAGCTTTCTTT. This sequence encodes CASSRGDGGTEAFF.